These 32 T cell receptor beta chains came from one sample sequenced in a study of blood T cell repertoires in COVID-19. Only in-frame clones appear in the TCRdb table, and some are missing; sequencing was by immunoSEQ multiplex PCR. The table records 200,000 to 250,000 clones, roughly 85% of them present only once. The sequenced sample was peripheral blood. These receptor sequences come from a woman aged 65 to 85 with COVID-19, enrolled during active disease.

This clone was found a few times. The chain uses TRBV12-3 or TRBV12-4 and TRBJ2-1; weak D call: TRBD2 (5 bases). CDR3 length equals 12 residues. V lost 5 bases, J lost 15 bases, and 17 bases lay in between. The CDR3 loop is CASSGGSVSRFF. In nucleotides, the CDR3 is TGTGCCAGCAGTGGTGGGAGCGTCTCTCGGTTCTTC.

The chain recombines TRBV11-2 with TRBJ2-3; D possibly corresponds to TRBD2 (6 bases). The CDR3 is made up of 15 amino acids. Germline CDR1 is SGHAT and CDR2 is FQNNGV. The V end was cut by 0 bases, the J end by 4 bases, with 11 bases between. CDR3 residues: CASSLEGGASDTQYF. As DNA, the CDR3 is TGTGCCAGCAGCTTAGAGGGGGGAGCGTCAGATACGCAGTATTTT.

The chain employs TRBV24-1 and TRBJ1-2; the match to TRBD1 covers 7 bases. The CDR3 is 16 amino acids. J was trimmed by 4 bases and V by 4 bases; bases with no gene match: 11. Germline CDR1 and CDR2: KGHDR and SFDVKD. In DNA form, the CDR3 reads TGTGCCACCAGTGAAACAGGGGCCCCCCGGGGCTATGGCTACACCTTC. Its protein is CATSETGAPRGYGYTF.

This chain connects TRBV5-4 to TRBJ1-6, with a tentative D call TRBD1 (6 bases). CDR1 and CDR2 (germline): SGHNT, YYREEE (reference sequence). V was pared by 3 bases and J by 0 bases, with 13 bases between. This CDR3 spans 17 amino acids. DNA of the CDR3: TGTGCCAGCAGCTCCCGGACAGCTAGCTCCTATAATTCACCCCTCCACTTT. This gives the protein CASSSRTASSYNSPLHF.

CDR3 loop: CSVANQGGNTIYF. For the CDR3, the DNA is TGCAGCGTTGCCAACCAGGGTGGAAACACCATATATTTT. The chain is built from TRBV29-1 and TRBJ1-3; weak D call: TRBD1 (5 bases). Trimming cost V 4 bases and J 3 bases, with 10 bases left between them. This CDR3 spans 13 amino acids. CDR1 SQVTM and CDR2 ANQGSEA come from the germline V gene.

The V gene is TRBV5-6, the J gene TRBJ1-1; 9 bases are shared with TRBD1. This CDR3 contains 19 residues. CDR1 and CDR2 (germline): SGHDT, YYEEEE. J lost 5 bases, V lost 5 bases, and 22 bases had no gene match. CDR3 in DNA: TGTGCCAGCAGTATGGTGTCCGGGACAGGGTGGGGAGGAAGTACTGAAGCTTTCTTT. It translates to CASSMVSGTGWGGSTEAFF.

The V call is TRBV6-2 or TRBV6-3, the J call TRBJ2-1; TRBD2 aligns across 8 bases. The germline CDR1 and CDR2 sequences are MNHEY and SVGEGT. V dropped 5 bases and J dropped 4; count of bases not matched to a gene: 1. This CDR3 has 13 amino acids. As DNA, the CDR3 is TGTGCCAGCAGTATAGCGGGGTACAATGAGCAGTTCTTC. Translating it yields CASSIAGYNEQFF.

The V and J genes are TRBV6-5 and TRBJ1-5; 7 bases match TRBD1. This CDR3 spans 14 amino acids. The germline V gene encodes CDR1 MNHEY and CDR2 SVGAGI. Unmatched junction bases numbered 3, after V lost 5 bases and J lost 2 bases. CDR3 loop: CASSPGQGNQPQHF. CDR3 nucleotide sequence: TGTGCCAGCAGTCCTGGACAGGGCAATCAGCCCCAGCATTTT.

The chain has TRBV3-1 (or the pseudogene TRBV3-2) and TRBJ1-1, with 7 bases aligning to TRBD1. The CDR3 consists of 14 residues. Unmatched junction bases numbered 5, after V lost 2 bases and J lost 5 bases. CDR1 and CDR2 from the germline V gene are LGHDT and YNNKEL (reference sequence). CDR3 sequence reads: CASSQHRGGTEAFF. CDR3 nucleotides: TGTGCCAGCAGCCAACACAGGGGAGGAACTGAAGCTTTCTTT.

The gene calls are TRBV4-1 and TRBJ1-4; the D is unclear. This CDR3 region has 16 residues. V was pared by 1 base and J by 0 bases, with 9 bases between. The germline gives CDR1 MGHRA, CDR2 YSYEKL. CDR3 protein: CASSQGARATNEKLFF. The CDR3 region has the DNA TGCGCCAGCAGCCAAGGGGCGCGGGCAACTAATGAAAAACTGTTTTTT.

The CDR3 region is CASSARLRGSNQPQHF. In DNA, the CDR3 is TGTGCCAGCAGTGCGCGGCTAAGGGGGAGCAATCAGCCCCAGCATTTT. The rearrangement joins TRBV2 to TRBJ1-5; perhaps TRBD1 as D (6 bases). The CDR3 extends over 16 amino acids. V lost 4 bases and J lost 1, with 14 bases in between. Germline V gives CDR1 SNHLY, CDR2 FYNNEI.

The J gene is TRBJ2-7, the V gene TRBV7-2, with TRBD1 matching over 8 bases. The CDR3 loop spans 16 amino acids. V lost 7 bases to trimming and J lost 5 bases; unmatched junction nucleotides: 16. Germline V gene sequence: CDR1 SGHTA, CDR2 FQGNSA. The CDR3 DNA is TGTGCCAGCACCGACAGGGGTCCAGGGCCGTACAACGAGCAGTACTTC. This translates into CASTDRGPGPYNEQYF.

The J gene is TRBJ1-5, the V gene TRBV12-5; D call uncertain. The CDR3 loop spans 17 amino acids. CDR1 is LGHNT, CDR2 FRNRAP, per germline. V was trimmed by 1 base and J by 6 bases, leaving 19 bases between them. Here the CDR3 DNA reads TGTGCTAGTGGTTTGGATCCAGGTGGGTATAATCGTCAGCCCCAGCATTTT. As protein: CASGLDPGGYNRQPQHF.

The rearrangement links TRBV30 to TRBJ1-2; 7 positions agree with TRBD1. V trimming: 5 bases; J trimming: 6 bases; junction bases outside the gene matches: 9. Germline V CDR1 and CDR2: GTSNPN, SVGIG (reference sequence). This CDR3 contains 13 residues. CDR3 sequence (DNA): TGTGCCTGGGCCCCGACAGGGAACAATGGCTACACCTTC. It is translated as CAWAPTGNNGYTF. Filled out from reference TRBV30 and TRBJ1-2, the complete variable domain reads SQTIHQWPATLVQPVGSPLSLECTVEGTSNPNLYWYRQAAGRGLQLLFYSVGIGQISSEVPQNLSASRPQDRQFILSSKKLLLSDSGFYLCAWAPTGNNGYTFGSGTRLTVV.

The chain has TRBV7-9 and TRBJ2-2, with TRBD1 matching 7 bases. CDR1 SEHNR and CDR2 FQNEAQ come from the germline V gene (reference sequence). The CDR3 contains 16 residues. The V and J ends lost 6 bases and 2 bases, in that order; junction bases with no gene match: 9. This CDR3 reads CASRPTGNSNTGELFF. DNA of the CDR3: TGTGCCAGCAGACCGACAGGGAACTCCAACACCGGGGAGCTGTTTTTT.

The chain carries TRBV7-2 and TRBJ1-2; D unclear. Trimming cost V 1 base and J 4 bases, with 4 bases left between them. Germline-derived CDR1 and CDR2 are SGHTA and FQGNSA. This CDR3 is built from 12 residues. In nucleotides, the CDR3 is TGTGCCAGCAGCTTAGACATCTATGGCTACACCTTC. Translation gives CASSLDIYGYTF.

DNA for the CDR3: TGTGCCAGCAGCGCCTTCGGGACAGGGAACACCGGGGAGCTGTTTTTT. Protein: CASSAFGTGNTGELFF. The chain recombines TRBV9 with TRBJ2-2; 8 bases align to TRBD1. The CDR3 covers 16 residues. The V segment lost 3 bases and the J segment 1 base; nucleotides outside the gene matches: 5. Germline CDR1 is SGDLS and CDR2 is YYNGEE.

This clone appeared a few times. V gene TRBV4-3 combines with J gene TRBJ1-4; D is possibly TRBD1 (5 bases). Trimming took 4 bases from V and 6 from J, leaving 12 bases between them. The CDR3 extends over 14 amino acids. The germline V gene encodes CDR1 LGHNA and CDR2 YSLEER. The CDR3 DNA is TGCGCCAGCAGCCGCGGCAGGGTCGATGAAAAACTGTTTTTT. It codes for CASSRGRVDEKLFF.

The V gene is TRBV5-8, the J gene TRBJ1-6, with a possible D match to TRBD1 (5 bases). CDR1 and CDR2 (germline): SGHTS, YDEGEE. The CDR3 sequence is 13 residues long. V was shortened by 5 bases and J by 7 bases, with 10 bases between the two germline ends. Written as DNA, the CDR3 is TGTGCCAGCAGTTATAGACAGAATTCACCCCTCCACTTT. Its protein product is CASSYRQNSPLHF.

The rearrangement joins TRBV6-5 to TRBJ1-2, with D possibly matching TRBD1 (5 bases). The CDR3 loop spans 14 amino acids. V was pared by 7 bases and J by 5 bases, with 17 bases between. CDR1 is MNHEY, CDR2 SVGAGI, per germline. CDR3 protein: CASTTLGGGYGYTF. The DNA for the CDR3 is TGTGCCAGCACCACCCTCGGGGGGGGATATGGCTACACCTTC.

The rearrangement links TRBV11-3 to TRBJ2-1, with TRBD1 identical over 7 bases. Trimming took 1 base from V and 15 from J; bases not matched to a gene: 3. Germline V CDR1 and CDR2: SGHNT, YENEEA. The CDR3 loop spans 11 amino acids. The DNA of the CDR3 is TGTGCCAGCAGCTTAGTGGGACAGTCGTTCTTC. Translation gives CASSLVGQSFF.

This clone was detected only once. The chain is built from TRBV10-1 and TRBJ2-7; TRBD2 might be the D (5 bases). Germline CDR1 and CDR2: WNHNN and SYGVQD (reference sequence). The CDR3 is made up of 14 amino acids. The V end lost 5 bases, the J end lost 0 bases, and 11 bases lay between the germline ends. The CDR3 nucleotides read TGCGCCAGCAGTATAGGACTTCGCTCCTACGAGCAGTACTTC. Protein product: CASSIGLRSYEQYF.

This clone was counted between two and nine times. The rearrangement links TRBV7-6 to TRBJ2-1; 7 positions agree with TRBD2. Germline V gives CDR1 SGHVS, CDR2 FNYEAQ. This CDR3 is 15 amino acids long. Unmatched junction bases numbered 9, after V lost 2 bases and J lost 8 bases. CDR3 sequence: CASSLSSGTVDEQFF. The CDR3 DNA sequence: TGTGCCAGCAGCTTAAGCAGCGGGACGGTGGATGAGCAGTTCTTC.

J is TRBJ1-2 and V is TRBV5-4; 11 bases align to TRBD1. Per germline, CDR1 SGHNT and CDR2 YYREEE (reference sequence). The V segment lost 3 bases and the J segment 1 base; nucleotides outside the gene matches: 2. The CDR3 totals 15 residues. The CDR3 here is CASSSGTGGNYGYTF. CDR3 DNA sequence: TGTGCCAGCAGCTCCGGGACAGGGGGTAACTATGGCTACACCTTC.

The CDR3 nucleotides are TGTGCCAGCAGCATTAGCGGGAGCGGCACAGATACGCAGTATTTT. Translated, it gives CASSISGSGTDTQYF. The chain combines TRBV7-9 with TRBJ2-3; 9 bases are shared with TRBD2. After removal of 5 bases from V and 1 base from J, the junction contained 4 bases not matched to a gene. Germline values: CDR1 SEHNR, CDR2 FQNEAQ (reference sequence). This CDR3 is built from 15 residues. The full variable domain, in which reference TRBV7-9 and TRBJ2-3 provide the parts outside the CDR3, is DTGVSQNPRHKITKRGQNVTFRCDPISEHNRLYWYRQTLGQGPEFLTYFQNEAQLEKSRLLSDRFSAERPKGSFSTLEIQRTEQGDSAMYLCASSISGSGTDTQYFGPGTRLTVL.

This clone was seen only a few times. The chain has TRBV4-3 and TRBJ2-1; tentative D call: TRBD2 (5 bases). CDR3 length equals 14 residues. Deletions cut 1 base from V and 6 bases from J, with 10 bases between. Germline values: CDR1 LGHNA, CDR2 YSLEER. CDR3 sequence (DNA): TGCGCCAGCAGCCAAGGCGGGCAACCCAATGAGCAGTTCTTC. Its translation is CASSQGGQPNEQFF.

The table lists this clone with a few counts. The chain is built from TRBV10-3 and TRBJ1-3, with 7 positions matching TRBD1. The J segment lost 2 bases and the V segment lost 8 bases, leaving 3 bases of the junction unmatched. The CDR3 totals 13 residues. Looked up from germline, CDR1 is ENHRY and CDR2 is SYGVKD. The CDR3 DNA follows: TGTGCCATCCGACAGGGACCTGGAAACACCATATATTTT. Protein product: CAIRQGPGNTIYF.

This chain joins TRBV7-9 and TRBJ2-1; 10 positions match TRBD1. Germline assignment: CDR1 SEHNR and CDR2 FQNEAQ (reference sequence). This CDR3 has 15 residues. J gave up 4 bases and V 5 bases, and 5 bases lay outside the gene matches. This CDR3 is CASSTGQGVYNEQFF. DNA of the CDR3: TGTGCCAGCAGCACTGGACAGGGGGTGTACAATGAGCAGTTCTTC.

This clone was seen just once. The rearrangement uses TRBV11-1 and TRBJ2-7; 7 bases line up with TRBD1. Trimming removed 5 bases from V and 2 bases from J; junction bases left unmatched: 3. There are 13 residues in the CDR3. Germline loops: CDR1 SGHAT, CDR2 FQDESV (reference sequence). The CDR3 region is CASSLGQTYEQYF. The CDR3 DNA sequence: TGTGCCAGCAGCCTGGGACAGACCTACGAGCAGTACTTC.

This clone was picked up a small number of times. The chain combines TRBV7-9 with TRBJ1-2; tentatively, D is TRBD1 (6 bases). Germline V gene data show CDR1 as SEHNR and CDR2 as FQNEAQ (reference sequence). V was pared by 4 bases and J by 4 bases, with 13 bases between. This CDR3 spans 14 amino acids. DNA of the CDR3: TGTGCCAGCAGCTACCAGGGGAGCGGCTATGGCTACACCTTC. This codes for CASSYQGSGYGYTF.

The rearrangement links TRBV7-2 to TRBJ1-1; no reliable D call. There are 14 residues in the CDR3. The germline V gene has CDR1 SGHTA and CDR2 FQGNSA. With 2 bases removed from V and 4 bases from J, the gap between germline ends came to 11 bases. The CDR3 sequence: CASSLKRQVTEAFF. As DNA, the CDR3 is TGTGCCAGCAGCTTAAAGCGGCAGGTCACTGAAGCTTTCTTT.

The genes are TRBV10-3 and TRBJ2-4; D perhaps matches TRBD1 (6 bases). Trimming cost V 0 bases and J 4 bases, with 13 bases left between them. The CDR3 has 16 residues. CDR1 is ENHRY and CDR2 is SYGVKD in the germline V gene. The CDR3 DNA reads TGTGCCATCAGTGAGTCGACTCCCGGACAGAAAAACATTCAGTACTTC. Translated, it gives CAISESTPGQKNIQYF.